These T cell receptor beta chains were read from a single sample in a study of early T cells in non-severe SARS-CoV-2 infection. Using its own MiXCR run on the 5' RACE reads, TCRdb lists one record per CDR3 protein. The top ten clones hold 6% to 7% of a sample with 100,000 or so distinct CDR3 sequences, around 13% of them seen once. The sequencing input was whole blood. The receptors here all came from an adult who was a healthcare worker with PCR-confirmed SARS-CoV-2 infection or an uninfected control (not recorded which). CDR3s include the opening cysteine and the closing phenylalanine or tryptophan. The order of the fields is D gene, clone size, J gene, V gene, CDR3 DNA, CDR3 protein. D genes are given only for firm matches. Not every row has a clone size; where given, it reads once, few, many or a size class.

D gene: NA; clone size: many; J gene: TRBJ2-1; V gene: TRBV28; CDR3 DNA: TGTGCCAGCAGTTTATACTCGCTTTCGGACGACCCGTTCTTC; CDR3 protein: CASSLYSLSDDPFF
D gene: NA; clone size: many; J gene: TRBJ1-5; V gene: TRBV12-3/TRBV12-4; CDR3 DNA: TGTGCCAGCAGTCCAAGACGGGCCAATCAGCCCCAGCATTTT; CDR3 protein: CASSPRRANQPQHF
D gene: NA; clone size: few; J gene: TRBJ1-4; V gene: TRBV27; CDR3 DNA: TGTGCCAGCAGTTTAAAGGGGGAAGATAGGGAAAAACTGTTTTTT; CDR3 protein: CASSLKGEDREKLFF
D gene: TRBD1; clone size: NA; J gene: TRBJ2-7; V gene: TRBV20-1; CDR3 DNA: TGCAGTGCTCTCCGGGACAGGGGATACGAGCAGTACTTC; CDR3 protein: CSALRDRGYEQYF
D gene: NA; clone size: NA; J gene: TRBJ1-2; V gene: TRBV7-9; CDR3 DNA: TGTGCCAGCAGCTTTCAGGTTGACTATGGCTACACCTTC; CDR3 protein: CASSFQVDYGYTF
D gene: TRBD2; clone size: many; J gene: TRBJ2-3; V gene: TRBV20-1; CDR3 DNA: TGCAGTGCTAGAGATCGACTAGCGGGGGGACCCACAGATACGCAGTATTTT; CDR3 protein: CSARDRLAGGPTDTQYF
D gene: NA; clone size: NA; J gene: TRBJ1-3; V gene: TRBV28; CDR3 DNA: TGTGCCAGCAGTTTCTGGAGCTTCCTGGACAGCCGGGAAGGAAACACCATATATTTT; CDR3 protein: CASSFWSFLDSREGNTIYF
D gene: NA; clone size: NA; J gene: TRBJ1-5; V gene: TRBV18; CDR3 DNA: TGTGCCAGCTCACCACCCCCTGGGAACAATCAGCCCCAGCATTTT; CDR3 protein: CASSPPPGNNQPQHF
D gene: NA; clone size: NA; J gene: TRBJ1-1; V gene: TRBV5-1; CDR3 DNA: TGCGCCAGCAGCCTCATGGCCCAGGGCAACACTGAAGCTTTCTTT; CDR3 protein: CASSLMAQGNTEAFF
D gene: TRBD2; clone size: few; J gene: TRBJ2-2; V gene: TRBV5-5; CDR3 DNA: TGTGCCAGCCGACGGACTAGCGACGAGCAGCGGACCGGGGAGCTGTTTTTT; CDR3 protein: CASRRTSDEQRTGELFF
D gene: TRBD1; clone size: many; J gene: TRBJ1-5; V gene: TRBV28; CDR3 DNA: TGTGCCAGCAGCCTGACAGGGAGAGGGCAGCCCCAGCATTTT; CDR3 protein: CASSLTGRGQPQHF
D gene: NA; clone size: many; J gene: TRBJ2-1; V gene: TRBV21-1; CDR3 DNA: TGTGCCAGCAGCAAAGCGCTGAGTCATGAGCAGTTCTTC; CDR3 protein: CASSKALSHEQFF
D gene: NA; clone size: NA; J gene: TRBJ1-5; V gene: TRBV4-3; CDR3 DNA: TGCGCCAGCAGCCAAGGGCCCACGAGGCCCCAGCATTTT; CDR3 protein: CASSQGPTRPQHF
D gene: TRBD2; clone size: many; J gene: TRBJ2-1; V gene: TRBV5-1; CDR3 DNA: TGCGCCAAGACCGGGACTAGCGGATCAAAGAGCTCCTACAATGAGCAGTTCTTC; CDR3 protein: CAKTGTSGSKSSYNEQFF
D gene: NA; clone size: few; J gene: TRBJ2-7; V gene: TRBV7-8; CDR3 DNA: TGTGCCAGCAGCTCTAGCGGAGGGGGGTACGAGCAGTACTTC; CDR3 protein: CASSSSGGGYEQYF
D gene: NA; clone size: many; J gene: TRBJ1-2; V gene: TRBV6-1; CDR3 DNA: TGTTCCATTGACCTGGGGGCCTATGGCTACACCTTC; CDR3 protein: CSIDLGAYGYTF
D gene: NA; clone size: few; J gene: TRBJ2-1; V gene: TRBV11-2; CDR3 DNA: TGTGCCAGCAGCATGAATGAGCAGTTCTTC; CDR3 protein: CASSMNEQFF
D gene: NA; clone size: many; J gene: TRBJ2-1; V gene: TRBV6-1; CDR3 DNA: TGTGCCAGCGTCCCCGCTTCCCTCTCCTACAATGAGCAGTTCTTC; CDR3 protein: CASVPASLSYNEQFF
D gene: NA; clone size: NA; J gene: TRBJ1-1; V gene: TRBV2; CDR3 DNA: TGTGCCAGCGGGGGAACTGAAGCTTTCTTT; CDR3 protein: CASGGTEAFF
D gene: NA; clone size: few; J gene: TRBJ2-3; V gene: TRBV20-1; CDR3 DNA: TGCAGTGCTAGCGCCGACGGGCCAGATACGCAGTATTTT; CDR3 protein: CSASADGPDTQYF
D gene: NA; clone size: NA; J gene: TRBJ2-3; V gene: TRBV20-1; CDR3 DNA: TGCAGTGCTAGACGCAGCGGGCTCACAGATACGCAGTATTTT; CDR3 protein: CSARRSGLTDTQYF
D gene: TRBD1; clone size: NA; J gene: TRBJ2-7; V gene: TRBV13; CDR3 DNA: TGTGCCAGCAGAACCGGGACAGGGGGTACCTACGAGCAGTACTTC; CDR3 protein: CASRTGTGGTYEQYF
D gene: NA; clone size: few; J gene: TRBJ2-2; V gene: TRBV29-1; CDR3 DNA: TGCAGCGTTTGGACCGGGGAGCTGTTTTTT; CDR3 protein: CSVWTGELFF
D gene: NA; clone size: NA; J gene: TRBJ2-2; V gene: TRBV11-1; CDR3 DNA: TGTGCCAGCAGTAGTCCGAGATTGGACACCGGGGAGCTGTTTTTT; CDR3 protein: CASSSPRLDTGELFF
D gene: NA; clone size: few; J gene: TRBJ2-7; V gene: TRBV10-3; CDR3 DNA: TGTGCCATCAGGGCCAACGGTCCGGGGGAGCAGTACTTC; CDR3 protein: CAIRANGPGEQYF
D gene: NA; clone size: many; J gene: TRBJ1-1; V gene: TRBV2; CDR3 DNA: TGTGCCAGCAGTGACATAGCTTTCTTT; CDR3 protein: CASSDIAFF
D gene: TRBD1; clone size: many; J gene: TRBJ1-6; V gene: TRBV7-2; CDR3 DNA: TGTGCCAGCAGCACCAAAATAGGGACAGGGCCGTACCCCCTCCACTTT; CDR3 protein: CASSTKIGTGPYPLHF
D gene: NA; clone size: NA; J gene: TRBJ1-4; V gene: TRBV7-2; CDR3 DNA: TGTGCCAGCAGCTTAGTTTCCGGTAATGAAAAACTGTTTTTT; CDR3 protein: CASSLVSGNEKLFF
D gene: TRBD1; clone size: many; J gene: TRBJ1-4; V gene: TRBV7-8; CDR3 DNA: TGTGCCAGCAGCTTCACACAGGGGGCGCTTACGACTAATGAAAAACTGTTTTTT; CDR3 protein: CASSFTQGALTTNEKLFF
D gene: NA; clone size: few; J gene: TRBJ1-2; V gene: TRBV5-1; CDR3 DNA: TGCGCCAGCAGCTTGGACGGGACCCACTATGGCTACACCTTC; CDR3 protein: CASSLDGTHYGYTF
D gene: NA; clone size: few; J gene: TRBJ2-1; V gene: TRBV2; CDR3 DNA: TGTGCCAGCAGTGACATCTCCCATGAGCAGTTCTTC; CDR3 protein: CASSDISHEQFF
D gene: NA; clone size: many; J gene: TRBJ2-7; V gene: TRBV19; CDR3 DNA: TGTGCCAGTAGTCCCGGGACGGGGACCTACGAGCAGTACTTC; CDR3 protein: CASSPGTGTYEQYF
D gene: NA; clone size: few; J gene: TRBJ2-3; V gene: TRBV2; CDR3 DNA: TGTGCCAGCAACGGGGACAACACTCGGGCAGATACGCAGTATTTT; CDR3 protein: CASNGDNTRADTQYF
D gene: NA; clone size: few; J gene: TRBJ2-1; V gene: TRBV5-1; CDR3 DNA: TGCGCCAGCAGCTTGACAGGGCCGAAGGGCCCCTACAATGAGCAGTTCTTC; CDR3 protein: CASSLTGPKGPYNEQFF
D gene: TRBD2; clone size: few; J gene: TRBJ2-1; V gene: TRBV18; CDR3 DNA: TGTGCCAGCTCACGGACTAGCGGAAACAACAATGAGCAGTTCTTC; CDR3 protein: CASSRTSGNNNEQFF
D gene: TRBD1; clone size: many; J gene: TRBJ1-3; V gene: TRBV5-1; CDR3 DNA: TGCGCCAGCAGCTCAACAGGGGCGGGAAACACCATATATTTT; CDR3 protein: CASSSTGAGNTIYF
D gene: TRBD2; clone size: NA; J gene: TRBJ2-3; V gene: TRBV12-3/TRBV12-4; CDR3 DNA: TGTGCCAGCAGTTTACAGGGACTATACACAGATACGCAGTATTTT; CDR3 protein: CASSLQGLYTDTQYF
D gene: NA; clone size: many; J gene: TRBJ2-7; V gene: TRBV28; CDR3 DNA: TGTGCCAGCAGTTTAGGTGGGAATGAGCAGTACTTC; CDR3 protein: CASSLGGNEQYF
D gene: NA; clone size: once; J gene: TRBJ1-2; V gene: TRBV6-6; CDR3 DNA: TGTGCCAGCAGTTATTCGACGAACTATGGCTACACCTTC; CDR3 protein: CASSYSTNYGYTF
D gene: TRBD1; clone size: NA; J gene: TRBJ2-5; V gene: TRBV10-2; CDR3 DNA: TGCGCCAGCAGACTTGGGACAGCCCAAGAGACCCAGTACTTC; CDR3 protein: CASRLGTAQETQYF